The rows below give T cell receptor beta chains drawn from one sample of a study of vaccination effects on CD4 cells after COVID-19. These receptors have no identified antigens. Some clones are missing from TCRdb's copy, which holds only in-frame ones; the method was immunoSEQ multiplex PCR. Of 22,000 or so clones in the sample, 70% to 80% were seen once. The sample here was CD4+ T cells from PBMCs cultured with HCoV-229E spike peptides, taken after COVID-19 vaccination. The receptor set was obtained from a human donor who received a COVID-19 vaccine. CDR3s include the opening cysteine and the closing phenylalanine or tryptophan. D genes are given only for firm matches. Size values are once, few and many counts, or a class for expanded clones, and some rows have none.

cdr3_aa: CASSLVTGVLNEQFF
cdr3_nt: TGTGCCAGCAGCTTGGTGACGGGAGTGCTAAATGAGCAGTTCTTC
d_call: .
j_call: TRBJ2-1
v_call: TRBV5-5
clone_size: .

cdr3_aa: CASSAMLTSGGTYEQYF
cdr3_nt: TGTGCCAGCAGTGCAATGTTGACTAGCGGGGGAACCTACGAGCAGTACTTC
d_call: TRBD2
j_call: TRBJ2-7
v_call: TRBV2
clone_size: .

cdr3_aa: CASSQDNRNYGYTF
cdr3_nt: TGTGCCAGCAGCCAAGATAACCGTAACTATGGCTACACCTTC
d_call: .
j_call: TRBJ1-2
v_call: TRBV3-1/TRBV3-2
clone_size: few

cdr3_aa: CASSLSANYGYTF
cdr3_nt: TGTGCCAGCAGTTTATCAGCGAACTATGGCTACACCTTC
d_call: .
j_call: TRBJ1-2
v_call: TRBV6-5
clone_size: .

cdr3_aa: CASSVGAGQGVAHNQPQHF
cdr3_nt: TGTGCCAGCAGCGTGGGCGCGGGACAGGGGGTCGCCCATAATCAGCCCCAGCATTTT
d_call: TRBD1
j_call: TRBJ1-5
v_call: TRBV5-6
clone_size: .

cdr3_aa: CASSQVGEGTDTQYF
cdr3_nt: TGTGCCAGCAGCCAAGTTGGGGAAGGCACAGATACGCAGTATTTT
d_call: .
j_call: TRBJ2-3
v_call: TRBV14
clone_size: .

cdr3_aa: CASSLAGRGSSLGNTIYF
cdr3_nt: TGTGCCAGCAGCTTAGCCGGCAGGGGGTCGAGTCTAGGAAACACCATATATTTT
d_call: TRBD1
j_call: TRBJ1-3
v_call: TRBV7-2
clone_size: .

cdr3_aa: CSVDKGLAVKNEQFF
cdr3_nt: TGCAGCGTTGATAAGGGACTAGCGGTAAAGAATGAGCAGTTCTTC
d_call: TRBD2
j_call: TRBJ2-1
v_call: TRBV29-1
clone_size: .

cdr3_aa: CASSLQGEYGYTF
cdr3_nt: TGCGCCAGCAGCTTGCAAGGGGAGTATGGCTACACCTTC
d_call: .
j_call: TRBJ1-2
v_call: TRBV5-1
clone_size: .

cdr3_aa: CASSIGSTGRETQYF
cdr3_nt: TGTGCCAGTAGTATAGGGTCAACAGGGAGAGAGACCCAGTACTTC
d_call: .
j_call: TRBJ2-5
v_call: TRBV19
clone_size: .

cdr3_aa: CASSSSQGLYEQYF
cdr3_nt: TGTGCCAGCAGTTCATCACAGGGACTCTACGAGCAGTACTTC
d_call: .
j_call: TRBJ2-7
v_call: TRBV25-1
clone_size: .

cdr3_aa: CASSRGGYGYTF
cdr3_nt: TGTGCCAGCAGCCGCGGGGGCTATGGCTACACCTTC
d_call: .
j_call: TRBJ1-2
v_call: TRBV6-5
clone_size: .

cdr3_aa: CASSVTDGLLGGYTF
cdr3_nt: TGTGCCAGTAGCGTGACGGACGGACTCCTTGGCGGCTACACCTTC
d_call: .
j_call: TRBJ1-2
v_call: TRBV19
clone_size: .

cdr3_aa: CAISLAGGAQETQYF
cdr3_nt: TGTGCCATCAGTCTAGCGGGGGGGGCTCAAGAGACCCAGTACTTC
d_call: TRBD2
j_call: TRBJ2-5
v_call: TRBV10-3
clone_size: .

cdr3_aa: CASSEAAGSTDTQYF
cdr3_nt: TGTGCCAGCAGTGAAGCAGCGGGGAGCACAGATACGCAGTATTTT
d_call: TRBD2
j_call: TRBJ2-3
v_call: TRBV6-1
clone_size: .

cdr3_aa: CASNPMDRESGYTF
cdr3_nt: TGTGCCAGTAACCCGATGGACAGGGAGAGTGGCTACACCTTC
d_call: TRBD1
j_call: TRBJ1-2
v_call: TRBV19
clone_size: .

cdr3_aa: CARSFGQEWGANYGYTF
cdr3_nt: TGTGCCAGAAGCTTCGGACAGGAATGGGGAGCTAACTATGGCTACACCTTC
d_call: .
j_call: TRBJ1-2
v_call: TRBV7-5
clone_size: .

cdr3_aa: CASSLAVGGYGYTF
cdr3_nt: TGCGCCAGCAGCTTGGCCGTAGGGGGCTATGGCTACACCTTC
d_call: .
j_call: TRBJ1-2
v_call: TRBV5-1
clone_size: .